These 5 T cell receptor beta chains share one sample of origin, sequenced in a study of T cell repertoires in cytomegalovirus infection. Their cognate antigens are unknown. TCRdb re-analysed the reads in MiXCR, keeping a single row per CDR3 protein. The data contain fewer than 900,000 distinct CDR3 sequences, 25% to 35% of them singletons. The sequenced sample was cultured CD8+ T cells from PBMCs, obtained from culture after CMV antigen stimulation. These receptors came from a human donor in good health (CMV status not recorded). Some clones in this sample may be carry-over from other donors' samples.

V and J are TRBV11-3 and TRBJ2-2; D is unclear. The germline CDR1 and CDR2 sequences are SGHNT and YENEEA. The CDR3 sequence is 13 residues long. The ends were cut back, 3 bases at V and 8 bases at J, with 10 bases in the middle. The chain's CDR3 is CASSFTVLGELFF. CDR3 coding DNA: TGTGCCAGCAGCTTCACGGTGTTGGGGGAGCTGTTTTTT.

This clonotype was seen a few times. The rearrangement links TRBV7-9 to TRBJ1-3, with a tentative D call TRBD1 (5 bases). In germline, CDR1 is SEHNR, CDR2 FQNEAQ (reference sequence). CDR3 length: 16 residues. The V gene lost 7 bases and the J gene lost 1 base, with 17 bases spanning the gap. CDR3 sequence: CASNGDGVLSGNTIYF. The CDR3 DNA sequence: TGTGCCAGCAACGGGGACGGAGTCCTTTCTGGAAACACCATATATTTT.

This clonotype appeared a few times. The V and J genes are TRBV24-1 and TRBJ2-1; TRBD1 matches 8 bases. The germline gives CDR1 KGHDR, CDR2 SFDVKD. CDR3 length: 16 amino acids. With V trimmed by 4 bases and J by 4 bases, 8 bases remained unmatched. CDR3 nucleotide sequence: TGTGCCACCAGTGACCCGACAGGGGAGGAATACAATGAGCAGTTCTTC. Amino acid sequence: CATSDPTGEEYNEQFF.

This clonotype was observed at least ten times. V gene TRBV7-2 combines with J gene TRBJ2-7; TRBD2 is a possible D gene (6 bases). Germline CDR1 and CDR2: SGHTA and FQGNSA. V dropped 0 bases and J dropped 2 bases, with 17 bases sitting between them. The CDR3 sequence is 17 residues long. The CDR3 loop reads CASSLAGGAYTPYEQYF. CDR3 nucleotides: TGTGCCAGCAGCTTAGCGGGCGGGGCCTATACCCCCTACGAGCAGTACTTC.

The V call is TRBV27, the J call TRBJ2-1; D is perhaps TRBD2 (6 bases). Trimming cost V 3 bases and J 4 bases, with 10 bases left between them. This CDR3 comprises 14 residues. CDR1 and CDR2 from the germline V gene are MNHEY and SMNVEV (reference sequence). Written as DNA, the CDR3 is TGTGCCAGCAGTTTCAGCGCGGGGTACAATGAGCAGTTCTTC. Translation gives CASSFSAGYNEQFF.